This T cell receptor beta chain was profiled in a study of cytotoxic CD8 clonotypes in ibrutinib-treated CLL. Study details: Per sample, productive templates averaged almost 260,000 and productive rearrangements averaged around 100,000. Overall study results and limits: Relative to age-matched healthy donors, clonality at baseline was higher, and it tracked circulating CD8+ T-cell counts.

V shed 4 bases and J 3 bases; nucleotides not matched to a gene: 8. Per germline, CDR1 MNHEY and CDR2 SVGAGI. The length of the CDR3 is 15 residues. Clones were read by immunoSEQ multiplex PCR, and TCRdb kept only the in-frame ones, dropping some. This table holds more than 200,000 clones, 70% found once. Regarding this clone: The antigen is unknown.

The sequence was collected from a human donor with chronic lymphocytic leukemia. The sequenced sample was PBMCs, obtained after 24 months of ibrutinib treatment. The chain is built from TRBV6-5 and TRBJ1-1, with 7 nucleotides matching TRBD1. The chain's CDR3 is CASSSQSGGYTEAFF. In DNA, the CDR3 is TGTGCCAGCAGTTCCCAGTCAGGGGGATACACTGAAGCTTTCTTT.